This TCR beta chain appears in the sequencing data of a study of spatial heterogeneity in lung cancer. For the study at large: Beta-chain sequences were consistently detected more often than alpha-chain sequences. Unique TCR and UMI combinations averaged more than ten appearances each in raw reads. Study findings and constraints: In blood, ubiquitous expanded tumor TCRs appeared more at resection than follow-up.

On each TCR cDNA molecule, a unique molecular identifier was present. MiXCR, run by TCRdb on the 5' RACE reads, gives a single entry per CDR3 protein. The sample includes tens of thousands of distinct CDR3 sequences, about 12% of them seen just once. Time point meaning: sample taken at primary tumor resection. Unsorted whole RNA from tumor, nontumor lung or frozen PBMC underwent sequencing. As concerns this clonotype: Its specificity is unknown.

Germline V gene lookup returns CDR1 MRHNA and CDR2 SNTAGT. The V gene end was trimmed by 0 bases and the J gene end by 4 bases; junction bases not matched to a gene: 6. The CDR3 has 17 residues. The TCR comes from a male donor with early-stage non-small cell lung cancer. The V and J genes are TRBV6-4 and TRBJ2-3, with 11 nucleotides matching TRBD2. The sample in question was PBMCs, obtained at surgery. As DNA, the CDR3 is TGTGCCAGCAGTGACTCAATTAGCGGGAGGGGTGCAGATACGCAGTATTTT. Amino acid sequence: CASSDSISGRGADTQYF.